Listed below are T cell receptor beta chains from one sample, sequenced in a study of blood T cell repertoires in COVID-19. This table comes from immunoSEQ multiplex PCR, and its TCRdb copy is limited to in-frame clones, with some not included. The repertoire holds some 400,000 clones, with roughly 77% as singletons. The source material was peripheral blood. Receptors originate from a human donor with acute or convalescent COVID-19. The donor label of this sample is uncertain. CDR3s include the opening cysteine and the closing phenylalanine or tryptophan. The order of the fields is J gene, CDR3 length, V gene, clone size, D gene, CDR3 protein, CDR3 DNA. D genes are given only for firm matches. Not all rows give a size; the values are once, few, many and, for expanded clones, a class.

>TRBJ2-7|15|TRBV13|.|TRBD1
CASSPERTGAYEQYF
TGTGCCAGCAGCCCAGAACGGACAGGGGCCTACGAGCAGTACTTC
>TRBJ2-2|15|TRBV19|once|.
CASSIWGENTGELFF
TGTGCCAGTAGTATTTGGGGGGAAAACACCGGGGAGCTGTTTTTT
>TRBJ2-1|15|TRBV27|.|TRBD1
CASSPPGGAGNEQFF
TGTGCCAGCAGCCCCCCAGGGGGCGCGGGCAATGAGCAGTTCTTC
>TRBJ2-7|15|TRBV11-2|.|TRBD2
CASSLTSGVPYEQYF
TGTGCCAGCAGCTTGACTAGCGGGGTCCCCTACGAGCAGTACTTC
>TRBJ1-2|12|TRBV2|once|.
CASSQDNYGYTF
TGTGCCAGCAGTCAGGATAACTATGGCTACACCTTC
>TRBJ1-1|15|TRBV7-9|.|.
CASSLDRPGDTEAFF
TGTGCCAGCAGCTTGGACCGGCCGGGGGACACTGAAGCTTTCTTT
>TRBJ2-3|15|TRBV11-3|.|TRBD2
CASSVTSGTPQTQYF
TGTGCCAGCAGCGTCACTAGCGGTACCCCCCAGACGCAGTATTTT
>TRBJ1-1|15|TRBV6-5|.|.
CASRSGRGAVTEAFF
TGTGCCAGCAGGTCTGGTCGGGGGGCTGTCACTGAAGCTTTCTTT
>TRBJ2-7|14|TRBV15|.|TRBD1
CATSRGDRGFGQYF
TGTGCCACCAGCAGAGGGGACAGGGGATTCGGTCAGTACTTC
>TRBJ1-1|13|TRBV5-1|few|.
CASSWDTQTEAFF
TGCGCCAGCAGCTGGGACACCCAAACTGAAGCTTTCTTT
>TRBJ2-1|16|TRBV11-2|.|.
CASSFVRGSSYNEQFF
TGTGCCAGCAGCTTTGTTAGGGGCAGCTCCTACAATGAGCAGTTCTTC
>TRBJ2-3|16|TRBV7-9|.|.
CASSLRDTGRTDTQYF
TGTGCCAGCAGCTTAAGGGACACAGGACGGACAGATACGCAGTATTTT
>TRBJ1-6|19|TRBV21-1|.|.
CASSKGDECRGQQNSPLHF
TGTGCCAGCAGCAAAGGTGATGAGTGTAGGGGACAGCAAAATTCACCCCTCCACTTT
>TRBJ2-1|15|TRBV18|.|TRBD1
CASSPRTGKDNEQFF
TGTGCCAGCTCACCCAGGACAGGAAAAGACAATGAGCAGTTCTTC
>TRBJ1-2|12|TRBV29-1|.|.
CSLLKGSGGYTF
TGCAGCCTCCTAAAGGGGTCTGGTGGCTACACCTTC
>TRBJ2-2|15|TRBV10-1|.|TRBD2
CASSELAGDTGELFF
TGCGCCAGCAGTGAGCTAGCGGGAGACACCGGGGAGCTGTTTTTT
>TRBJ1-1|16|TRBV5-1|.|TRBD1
CASRSETGGRAAEAFF
TGCGCCAGCAGATCGGAGACAGGGGGCAGGGCGGCTGAAGCTTTCTTT
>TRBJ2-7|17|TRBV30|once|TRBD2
CAWSLTLAGGSAYEQYF
TGTGCCTGGAGTCTAACTTTAGCGGGAGGCTCGGCCTACGAGCAGTACTTC
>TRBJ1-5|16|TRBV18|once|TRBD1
CASSPPRTGSNQPQHF
TGTGCCAGCTCACCACCGCGGACAGGTAGCAATCAGCCCCAGCATTTT
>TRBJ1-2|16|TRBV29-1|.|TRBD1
CSVQGGGQGVNYGYTF
TGCAGCGTTCAGGGAGGGGGACAGGGGGTTAACTATGGCTACACCTTC
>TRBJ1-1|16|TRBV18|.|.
CASSLLSINSNTEAFF
TGTGCCAGCTCACTCCTCTCCATTAACAGTAACACTGAAGCTTTCTTT
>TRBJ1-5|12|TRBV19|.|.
CASSIGSQPQHF
TGTGCCAGTAGTATCGGGAGTCAGCCCCAGCATTTT
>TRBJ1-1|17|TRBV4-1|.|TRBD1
CASSQPFWTGGNTEAFF
TGCGCCAGCAGCCAACCATTTTGGACAGGGGGAAACACTGAAGCTTTCTTT
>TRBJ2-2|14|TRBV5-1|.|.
CASSLALGSGELFF
TGCGCCAGCAGCTTGGCTCTGGGCTCCGGGGAGCTGTTTTTT